The 3 T cell receptor beta chains presented below share a single source sample, sequenced in a study of identical twins (dated by TCRdb to the mid-2010s). Library preparation used 5' RACE. The listed sequencing device is Illumina HiSeq 2000. The public reads were quality trimmed at Q25 with fastp and then assembled into clones with MiXCR by TCRdb, keeping productive beta chains. When rows share a CDR3 protein, they turn into one entry using the most common DNA and genes. The sample includes about 200,000 distinct CDR3 sequences, with approximately 16% observed a single time. The top ten hold 35% to 50% of the sample. This sample also appeared in a second study, on T cells expressing NK-cell markers.

Sequencing input: CD8+ T cells sorted from blood. The origin of the receptors is a woman in her late teens or twenties in good health.

The genes are TRBV2 and TRBJ2-7, with TRBD2 as a possible D gene (6 bases). V was pared by 7 bases and J by 2 bases, with 15 bases between. This CDR3 is built from 14 residues. Germline CDR1 reads SNHLY; CDR2 reads FYNNEI. The CDR3 DNA reads as TGTGCCAGCAAGGAAGGTGGACTAACCTACGAGCAGTACTTC. Residues: CASKEGGLTYEQYF. Together with reference TRBV2 and TRBJ2-7, the CDR3 gives the full variable domain: EPEVTQTPSHQVTQMGQEVILRCVPISNHLYFYWYRQILGQKVEFLVSFYNNEISEKSEIFDDQFSVERPDGSNFTLKIRSTKLEDSAMYFCASKEGGLTYEQYFGPGTRLTVT.

The CDR3 DNA is TGCGCCAGCAGCTCAAACCCGCGGGGAGGCTACACCTTC. Translating gives CASSSNPRGGYTF. The chain is built from TRBV5-1 and TRBJ1-2; no definite D call. V was trimmed by 3 bases and J by 8 bases, leaving 14 bases between them. Germline lookup yields CDR1 SGHRS and CDR2 YFSETQ. There are 13 residues in the CDR3. Complete variable domain (other parts from reference TRBV5-1 and TRBJ1-2): KAGVTQTPRYLIKTRGQQVTLSCSPISGHRSVSWYQQTPGQGLQFLFEYFSETQRNKGNFPGRFSGRQFSNSRSEMNVSTLELGDSALYLCASSSNPRGGYTFGSGTRLTVV.

The chain couples TRBV28 to TRBJ2-3; D gene ambiguous. V was cut by 6 bases and J by 2 bases, with 12 bases left in between. Germline V CDR1 and CDR2: MDHEN, SYDVKM. The CDR3 contains 14 residues. CDR3 protein: CASRGPQYTDTQYF. CDR3 nucleotide sequence: TGTGCCAGCAGGGGCCCGCAGTACACAGATACGCAGTATTTT.